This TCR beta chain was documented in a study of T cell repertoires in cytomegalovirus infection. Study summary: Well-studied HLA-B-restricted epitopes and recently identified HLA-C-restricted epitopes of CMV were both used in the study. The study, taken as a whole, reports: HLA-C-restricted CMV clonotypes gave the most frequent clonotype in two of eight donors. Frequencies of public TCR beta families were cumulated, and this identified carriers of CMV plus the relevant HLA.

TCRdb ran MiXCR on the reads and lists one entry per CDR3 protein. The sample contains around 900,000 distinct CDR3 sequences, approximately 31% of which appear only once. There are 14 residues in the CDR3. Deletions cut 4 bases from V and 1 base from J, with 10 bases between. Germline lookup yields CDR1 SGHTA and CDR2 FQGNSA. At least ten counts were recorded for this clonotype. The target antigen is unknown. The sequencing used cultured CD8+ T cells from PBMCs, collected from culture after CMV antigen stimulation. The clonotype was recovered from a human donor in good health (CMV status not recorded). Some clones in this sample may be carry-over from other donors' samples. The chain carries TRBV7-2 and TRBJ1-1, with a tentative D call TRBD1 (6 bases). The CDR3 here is CASSWYRENTEAFF. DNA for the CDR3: TGTGCCAGCAGCTGGTACAGGGAGAACACTGAAGCTTTCTTT.